This is a list of T cell receptor beta chains from one sample in a study of T cell responses to AZD1222 COVID-19 vaccine. Using immunoSEQ multiplex PCR, the repertoire was profiled, and TCRdb retains in-frame clones only, with some absent. The sample records 120,000 or so clones, roughly 89% being singletons. The sample in question was peripheral blood, obtained on day 0 of AZD1222 vaccination. The receptor set was obtained from an adult in good health. Each CDR3 is given with its conserved first and last residue. Each record gives: CDR3 protein, CDR3 DNA, D gene, clone size, J gene, V gene. D genes are given only for firm matches. Not all rows give a size; the values are once, few, many and, for expanded clones, a class.

CDR3aa: CSAPNYGYTF
CDR3nt: TGCAGTGCCCCCAACTATGGCTACACCTTC
d_gene: NA
abundance: NA
j_gene: TRBJ1-2
v_gene: TRBV20-1

CDR3aa: CASSEGQGYTIYF
CDR3nt: TGTGCCAGCAGTGAAGGACAGGGTTACACCATATATTTT
d_gene: TRBD1
abundance: NA
j_gene: TRBJ1-3
v_gene: TRBV6-1

CDR3aa: CASSLEVRLLGTGNEQFF
CDR3nt: TGTGCCAGCAGCTTAGAGGTGAGGCTTCTAGGCACCGGCAATGAGCAGTTCTTC
d_gene: NA
abundance: NA
j_gene: TRBJ2-1
v_gene: TRBV7-8

CDR3aa: CASSPSGAGFYEQYF
CDR3nt: TGTGCCAGCAGCCCAAGCGGGGCGGGGTTCTACGAGCAGTACTTC
d_gene: TRBD2
abundance: few
j_gene: TRBJ2-7
v_gene: TRBV25-1

CDR3aa: CASRLVTDTQYF
CDR3nt: TGCGCCAGCAGATTGGTGACAGATACGCAGTATTTT
d_gene: NA
abundance: NA
j_gene: TRBJ2-3
v_gene: TRBV5-1

CDR3aa: CASSISSLSTDTQYF
CDR3nt: TGTGCCAGTAGTATAAGCAGTTTGAGCACAGATACGCAGTATTTT
d_gene: NA
abundance: NA
j_gene: TRBJ2-3
v_gene: TRBV19

CDR3aa: CASSFTGASPLHF
CDR3nt: TGTGCCAGCAGTTTTACAGGAGCTTCACCCCTCCACTTT
d_gene: NA
abundance: NA
j_gene: TRBJ1-6
v_gene: TRBV27

CDR3aa: CASSESRGQGADGYTF
CDR3nt: TGTGCCAGCAGTGAGTCAAGGGGACAGGGGGCGGATGGCTACACCTTC
d_gene: TRBD1
abundance: NA
j_gene: TRBJ1-2
v_gene: TRBV2

CDR3aa: CASSLNGAANSPLHF
CDR3nt: TGCGCCAGCAGCTTGAACGGGGCAGCCAATTCACCCCTCCACTTT
d_gene: NA
abundance: once
j_gene: TRBJ1-6
v_gene: TRBV5-1

CDR3aa: CASSLVSDTQYF
CDR3nt: TGCGCCAGCAGCTTGGTCTCAGATACGCAGTATTTT
d_gene: NA
abundance: NA
j_gene: TRBJ2-3
v_gene: TRBV5-1

CDR3aa: CASSPALGSEQYF
CDR3nt: TGTGCCAGCAGTCCAGCTTTGGGGTCGGAGCAGTACTTC
d_gene: NA
abundance: NA
j_gene: TRBJ2-7
v_gene: TRBV3-1/TRBV3-2

CDR3aa: CASSSRPEGIAFF
CDR3nt: TGTGCCAGCAGTAGCCGGCCAGAGGGGATTGCTTTCTTT
d_gene: NA
abundance: NA
j_gene: TRBJ1-1
v_gene: TRBV6-5

CDR3aa: CASSLSRNTGELFF
CDR3nt: TGTGCCAGCAGTTTATCTAGGAACACCGGGGAGCTGTTTTTT
d_gene: NA
abundance: NA
j_gene: TRBJ2-2
v_gene: TRBV27

CDR3aa: CASSLGAGATDTQYF
CDR3nt: TGTGCCAGCAGCTTGGGTGCAGGGGCCACAGATACGCAGTATTTT
d_gene: NA
abundance: NA
j_gene: TRBJ2-3
v_gene: TRBV5-4

CDR3aa: CASSHGPSGSPLHF
CDR3nt: TGTGCCAGCAGCCATGGGCCCTCCGGTTCACCCCTCCACTTT
d_gene: NA
abundance: NA
j_gene: TRBJ1-6
v_gene: TRBV3-1/TRBV3-2

CDR3aa: CASSLFSGDTEAFF
CDR3nt: TGTGCCAGCAGTTTATTTTCGGGCGACACTGAAGCTTTCTTT
d_gene: NA
abundance: NA
j_gene: TRBJ1-1
v_gene: TRBV27

CDR3aa: CASSPSGTEYTGELFF
CDR3nt: TGTGCCAGTAGCCCCTCTGGGACAGAGTACACCGGGGAGCTGTTTTTT
d_gene: TRBD1
abundance: NA
j_gene: TRBJ2-2
v_gene: TRBV19

CDR3aa: CASSLRTTLNTEAFF
CDR3nt: TGTGCCAGCAGCTTGAGGACGACGCTGAACACTGAAGCTTTCTTT
d_gene: NA
abundance: NA
j_gene: TRBJ1-1
v_gene: TRBV7-9

CDR3aa: CASSPRRQGVDEQYF
CDR3nt: TGTGCCAGTAGCCCCCGCCGACAGGGAGTTGACGAGCAGTACTTC
d_gene: TRBD1
abundance: NA
j_gene: TRBJ2-7
v_gene: TRBV19

CDR3aa: CASSLGGLGTNEKLFF
CDR3nt: TGTGCCAGCAGTTTAGGAGGGTTGGGAACTAATGAAAAACTGTTTTTT
d_gene: NA
abundance: NA
j_gene: TRBJ1-4
v_gene: TRBV28

CDR3aa: CAWRGRAGYTF
CDR3nt: TGTGCCTGGAGGGGTCGAGCTGGCTACACCTTC
d_gene: NA
abundance: NA
j_gene: TRBJ1-2
v_gene: TRBV30

CDR3aa: CASRRPPVASPKNQPQHF
CDR3nt: TGTGCCAGCAGGCGTCCCCCAGTGGCCTCACCAAAAAATCAGCCCCAGCATTTT
d_gene: NA
abundance: NA
j_gene: TRBJ1-5
v_gene: TRBV28

CDR3aa: CASRTTGQGTETQYF
CDR3nt: TGTGCCAGCAGAACGACCGGGCAGGGTACAGAGACCCAGTACTTC
d_gene: NA
abundance: NA
j_gene: TRBJ2-5
v_gene: TRBV5-6

CDR3aa: CASERGTGFYNEQFF
CDR3nt: TGTGCCAGCGAAAGAGGGACAGGGTTCTACAATGAGCAGTTCTTC
d_gene: TRBD1
abundance: NA
j_gene: TRBJ2-1
v_gene: TRBV27

CDR3aa: CASSTTGASYTF
CDR3nt: TGTGCCAGCAGTACAACAGGGGCAAGCTACACCTTC
d_gene: TRBD1
abundance: few
j_gene: TRBJ1-2
v_gene: TRBV27

CDR3aa: CASSLGAGDTEAFF
CDR3nt: TGTGCCAGCAGCTTAGGGGCTGGAGACACTGAAGCTTTCTTT
d_gene: NA
abundance: NA
j_gene: TRBJ1-1
v_gene: TRBV7-3

CDR3aa: CASTPSYSSYNEQFF
CDR3nt: TGTGCCAGCACGCCCTCTTATAGCTCCTACAATGAGCAGTTCTTC
d_gene: NA
abundance: once
j_gene: TRBJ2-1
v_gene: TRBV21-1

CDR3aa: CASSPTVNTEAFF
CDR3nt: TGTGCCAGCAGCCCTACAGTGAACACTGAAGCTTTCTTT
d_gene: NA
abundance: NA
j_gene: TRBJ1-1
v_gene: TRBV7-3

CDR3aa: CASGLGTANEKLFF
CDR3nt: TGTGCTAGTGGTCTTGGGACAGCTAATGAAAAACTGTTTTTT
d_gene: TRBD1
abundance: NA
j_gene: TRBJ1-4
v_gene: TRBV12-5

CDR3aa: CATSDQRTGVEQYF
CDR3nt: TGTGCCACCAGTGACCAAAGGACAGGGGTCGAGCAGTACTTC
d_gene: TRBD1
abundance: NA
j_gene: TRBJ2-7
v_gene: TRBV24-1

CDR3aa: CASSLGGREAGELFF
CDR3nt: TGTGCCAGCAGCTTGGGCGGGAGGGAGGCCGGGGAGCTGTTTTTT
d_gene: TRBD2
abundance: NA
j_gene: TRBJ2-2
v_gene: TRBV5-4

CDR3aa: CASSSTPGGAYYNSPLHF
CDR3nt: TGTGCCAGCAGCTCCACCCCAGGGGGCGCTTACTATAATTCACCCCTCCACTTT
d_gene: TRBD1
abundance: NA
j_gene: TRBJ1-6
v_gene: TRBV7-2

CDR3aa: CASLDRGQSGYTF
CDR3nt: TGTGCCAGCTTGGACAGGGGGCAAAGTGGCTACACCTTC
d_gene: TRBD1
abundance: NA
j_gene: TRBJ1-2
v_gene: TRBV18

CDR3aa: CATSSYRVNSPLHF
CDR3nt: TGTGCCACCAGCAGCTACAGGGTTAATTCACCCCTCCACTTT
d_gene: NA
abundance: NA
j_gene: TRBJ1-6
v_gene: TRBV15

CDR3aa: CAWSVTWSSGNTIYF
CDR3nt: TGTGCCTGGAGTGTAACCTGGAGCTCTGGAAACACCATATATTTT
d_gene: NA
abundance: NA
j_gene: TRBJ1-3
v_gene: TRBV30

CDR3aa: CAWGTGINYGYTF
CDR3nt: TGTGCCTGGGGGACAGGGATTAACTATGGCTACACCTTC
d_gene: TRBD1
abundance: once
j_gene: TRBJ1-2
v_gene: TRBV30